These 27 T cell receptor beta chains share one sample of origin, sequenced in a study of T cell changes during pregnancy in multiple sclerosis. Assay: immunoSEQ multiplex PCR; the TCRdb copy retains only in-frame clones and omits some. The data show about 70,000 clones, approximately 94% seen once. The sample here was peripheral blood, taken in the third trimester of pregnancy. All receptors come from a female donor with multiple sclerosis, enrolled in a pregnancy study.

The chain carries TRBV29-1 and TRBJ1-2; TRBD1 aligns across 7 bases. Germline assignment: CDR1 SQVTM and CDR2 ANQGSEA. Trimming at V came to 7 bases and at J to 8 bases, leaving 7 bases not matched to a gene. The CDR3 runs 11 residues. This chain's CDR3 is CSAQGTQGYTF. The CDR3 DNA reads TGCAGCGCACAGGGGACTCAGGGCTACACCTTC.

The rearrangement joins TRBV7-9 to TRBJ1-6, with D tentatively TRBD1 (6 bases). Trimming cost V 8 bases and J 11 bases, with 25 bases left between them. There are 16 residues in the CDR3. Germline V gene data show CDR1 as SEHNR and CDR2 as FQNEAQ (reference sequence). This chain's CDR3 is CASDKPYSGGRTPLHF. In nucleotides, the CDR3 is TGTGCCAGCGATAAGCCGTACTCGGGGGGCAGGACACCCCTCCACTTT. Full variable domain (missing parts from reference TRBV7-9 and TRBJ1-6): DTGVSQNPRHKITKRGQNVTFRCDPISEHNRLYWYRQTLGQGPEFLTYFQNEAQLEKSRLLSDRFSAERPKGSFSTLEIQRTEQGDSAMYLCASDKPYSGGRTPLHFGNGTRLTVT.

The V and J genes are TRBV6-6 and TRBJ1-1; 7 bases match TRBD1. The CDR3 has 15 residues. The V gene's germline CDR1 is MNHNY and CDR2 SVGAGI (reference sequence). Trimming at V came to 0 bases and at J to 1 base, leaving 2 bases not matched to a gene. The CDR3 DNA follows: TGTGCCAGCAGTTACTCGGGGACAGCGAACACTGAAGCTTTCTTT. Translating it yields CASSYSGTANTEAFF.

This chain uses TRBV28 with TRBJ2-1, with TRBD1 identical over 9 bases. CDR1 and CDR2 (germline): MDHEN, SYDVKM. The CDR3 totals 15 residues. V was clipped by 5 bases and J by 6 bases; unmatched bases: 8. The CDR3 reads CASSPTGGKGNEQFF. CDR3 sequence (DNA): TGTGCCAGCAGTCCGACAGGGGGAAAAGGCAATGAGCAGTTCTTC.

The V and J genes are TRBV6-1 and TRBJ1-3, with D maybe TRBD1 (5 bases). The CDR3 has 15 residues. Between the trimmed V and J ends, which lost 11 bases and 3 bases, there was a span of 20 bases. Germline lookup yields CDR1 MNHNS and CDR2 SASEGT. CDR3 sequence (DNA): TGTGCCCTAGTGCCAGGGTCAAGGGGTGGAAACACCATATATTTT. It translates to CALVPGSRGGNTIYF.

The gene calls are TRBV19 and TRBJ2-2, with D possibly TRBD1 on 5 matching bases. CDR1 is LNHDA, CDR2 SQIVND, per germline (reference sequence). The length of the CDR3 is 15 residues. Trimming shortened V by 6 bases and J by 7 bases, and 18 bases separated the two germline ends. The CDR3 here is CASRGPGPIGGELFF. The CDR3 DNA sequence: TGTGCCAGTAGGGGGCCGGGTCCGATCGGCGGGGAGCTGTTTTTT.

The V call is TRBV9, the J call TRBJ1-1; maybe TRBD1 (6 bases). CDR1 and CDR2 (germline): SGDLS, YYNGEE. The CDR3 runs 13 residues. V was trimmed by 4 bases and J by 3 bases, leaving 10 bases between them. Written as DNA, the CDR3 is TGTGCCAGCAGCCCATACAGGGACACTGAAGCTTTCTTT. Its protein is CASSPYRDTEAFF.

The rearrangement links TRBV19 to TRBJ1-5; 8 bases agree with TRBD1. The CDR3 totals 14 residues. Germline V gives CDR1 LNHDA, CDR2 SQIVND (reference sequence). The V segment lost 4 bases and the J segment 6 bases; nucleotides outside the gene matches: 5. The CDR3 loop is CASSTQGAGQPQHF. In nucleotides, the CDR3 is TGTGCCAGTAGTACTCAGGGGGCCGGTCAGCCCCAGCATTTT.

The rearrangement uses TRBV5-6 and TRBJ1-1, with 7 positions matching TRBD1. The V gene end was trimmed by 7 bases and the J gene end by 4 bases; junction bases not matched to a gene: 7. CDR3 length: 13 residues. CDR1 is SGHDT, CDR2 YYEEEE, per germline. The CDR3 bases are TGTGCCAGCTCTAACCAGGGGGTCACTGAAGCTTTCTTT. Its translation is CASSNQGVTEAFF.

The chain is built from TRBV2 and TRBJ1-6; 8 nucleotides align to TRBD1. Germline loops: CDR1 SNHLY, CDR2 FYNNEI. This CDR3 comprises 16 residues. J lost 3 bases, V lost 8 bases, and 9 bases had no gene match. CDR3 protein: CASGQDRVIYNSPLHF. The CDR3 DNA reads TGTGCCAGCGGTCAGGACAGGGTAATCTATAATTCACCCCTCCACTTT.

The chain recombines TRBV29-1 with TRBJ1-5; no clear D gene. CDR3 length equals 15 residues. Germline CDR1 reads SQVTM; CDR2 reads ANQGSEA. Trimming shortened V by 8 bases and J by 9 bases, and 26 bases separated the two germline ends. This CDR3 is CSPKPLGAGALPQHF. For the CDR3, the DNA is TGCAGCCCAAAACCCCTCGGAGCCGGAGCATTGCCCCAGCATTTT.

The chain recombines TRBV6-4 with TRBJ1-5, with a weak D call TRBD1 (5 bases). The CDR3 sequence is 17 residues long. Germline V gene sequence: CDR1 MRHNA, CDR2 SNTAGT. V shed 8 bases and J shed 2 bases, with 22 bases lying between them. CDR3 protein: CASGLLRQLDGNQPQHF. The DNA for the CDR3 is TGTGCCAGCGGGTTATTGAGACAGCTTGACGGCAATCAGCCCCAGCATTTT.

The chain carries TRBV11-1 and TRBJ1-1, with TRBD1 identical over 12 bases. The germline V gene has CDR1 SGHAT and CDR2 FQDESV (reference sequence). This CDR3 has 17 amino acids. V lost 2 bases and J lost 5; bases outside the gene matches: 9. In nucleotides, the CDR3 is TGTGCCAGCAGCTTAACAGGGGGACAGGGGGCCTGGACTGAAGCTTTCTTT. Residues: CASSLTGGQGAWTEAFF.

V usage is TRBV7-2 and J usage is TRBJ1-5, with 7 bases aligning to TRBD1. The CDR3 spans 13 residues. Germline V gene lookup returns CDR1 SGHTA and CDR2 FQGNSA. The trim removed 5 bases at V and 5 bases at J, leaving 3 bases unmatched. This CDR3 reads CASSRTGDQPQHF. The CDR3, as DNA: TGTGCCAGCAGCCGGACAGGTGATCAGCCCCAGCATTTT.

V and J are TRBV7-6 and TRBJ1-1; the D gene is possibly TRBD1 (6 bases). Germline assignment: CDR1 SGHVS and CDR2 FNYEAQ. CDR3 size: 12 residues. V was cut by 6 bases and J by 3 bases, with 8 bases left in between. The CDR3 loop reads CASRRGYTEAFF. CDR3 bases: TGTGCCAGCAGGAGGGGGTACACTGAAGCTTTCTTT.

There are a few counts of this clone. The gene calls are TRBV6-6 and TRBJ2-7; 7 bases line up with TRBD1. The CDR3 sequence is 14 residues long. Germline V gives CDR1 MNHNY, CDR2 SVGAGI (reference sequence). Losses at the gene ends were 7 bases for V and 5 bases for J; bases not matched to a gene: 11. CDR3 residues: CASTTDRRYDEQYF. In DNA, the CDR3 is TGTGCCAGCACCACGGACAGGAGATACGACGAGCAGTACTTC.

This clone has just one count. For the CDR3, the DNA is TGTGCCAGCAGCGTCGGTAGCGGGTCCACAGATACGCAGTATTTT. Translated, it gives CASSVGSGSTDTQYF. V usage is TRBV9 and J usage is TRBJ2-3, with 7 bases matching TRBD2. This CDR3 has 15 residues. Germline CDR1 SGDLS, CDR2 YYNGEE. The ends lost 2 bases at V and 2 bases at J; junction bases unmatched: 5.

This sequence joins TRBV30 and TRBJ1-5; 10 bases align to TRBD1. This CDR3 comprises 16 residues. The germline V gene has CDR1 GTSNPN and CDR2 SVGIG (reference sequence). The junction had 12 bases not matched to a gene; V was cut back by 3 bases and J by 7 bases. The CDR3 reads CAWSEGGQGFGQPQHF. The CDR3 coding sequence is TGTGCCTGGAGCGAGGGGGGACAGGGGTTTGGGCAGCCCCAGCATTTT.

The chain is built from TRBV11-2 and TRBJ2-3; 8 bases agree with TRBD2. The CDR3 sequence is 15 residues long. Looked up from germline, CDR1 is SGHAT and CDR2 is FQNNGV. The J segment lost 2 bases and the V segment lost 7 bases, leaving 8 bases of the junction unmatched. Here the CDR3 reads CASTVSGGPTDTQYF. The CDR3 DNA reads TGTGCCAGCACCGTAAGCGGGGGTCCCACAGATACGCAGTATTTT.

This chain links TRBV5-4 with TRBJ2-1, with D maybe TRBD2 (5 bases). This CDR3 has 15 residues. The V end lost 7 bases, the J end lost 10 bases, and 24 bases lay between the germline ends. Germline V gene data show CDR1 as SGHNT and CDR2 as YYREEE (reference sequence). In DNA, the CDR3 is TGTGCCAGCGCGATTCGGGATTTACTGGCCCACGAGCAGTTCTTC. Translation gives CASAIRDLLAHEQFF.

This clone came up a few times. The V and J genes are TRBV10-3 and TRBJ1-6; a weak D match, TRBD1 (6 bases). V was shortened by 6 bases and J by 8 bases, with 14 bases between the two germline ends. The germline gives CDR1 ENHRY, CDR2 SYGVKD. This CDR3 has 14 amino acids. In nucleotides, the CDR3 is TGTGCCATCAGGTCGACAGGTTTTTATTCACCCCTCCACTTT. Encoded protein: CAIRSTGFYSPLHF.

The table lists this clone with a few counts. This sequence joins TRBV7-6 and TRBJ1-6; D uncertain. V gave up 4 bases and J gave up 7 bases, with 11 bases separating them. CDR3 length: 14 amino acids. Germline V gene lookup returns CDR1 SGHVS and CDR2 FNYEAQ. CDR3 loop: CASSSPPGNSPLHF. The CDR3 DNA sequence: TGTGCCAGCAGCTCCCCCCCTGGCAATTCACCCCTCCACTTT.

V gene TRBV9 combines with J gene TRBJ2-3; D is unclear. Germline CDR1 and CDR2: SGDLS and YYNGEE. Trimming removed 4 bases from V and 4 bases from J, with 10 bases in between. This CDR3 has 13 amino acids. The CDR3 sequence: CASSSEAADTQYF. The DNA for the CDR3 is TGTGCCAGCAGCTCAGAGGCGGCAGATACGCAGTATTTT.

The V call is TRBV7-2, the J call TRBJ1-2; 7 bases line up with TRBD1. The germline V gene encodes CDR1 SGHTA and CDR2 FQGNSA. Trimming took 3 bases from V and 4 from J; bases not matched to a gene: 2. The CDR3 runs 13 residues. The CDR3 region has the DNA TGTGCCAGCAGCTTGGGACAGTCCTATGGCTACACCTTC. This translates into CASSLGQSYGYTF. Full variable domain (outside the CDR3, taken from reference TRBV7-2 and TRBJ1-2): GAGVSQSPSNKVTEKGKDVELRCDPISGHTALYWYRQSLGQGLEFLIYFQGNSAPDKSGLPSDRFSAERTGGSVSTLTIQRTQQEDSAVYLCASSLGQSYGYTFGSGTRLTVV.

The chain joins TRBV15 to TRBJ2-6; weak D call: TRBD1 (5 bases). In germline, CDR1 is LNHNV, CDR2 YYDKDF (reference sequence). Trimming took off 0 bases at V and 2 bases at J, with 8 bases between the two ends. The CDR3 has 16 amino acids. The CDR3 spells CATSRDRVAGANVLTF. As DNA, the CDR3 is TGTGCCACCAGCAGAGACAGGGTCGCTGGGGCCAACGTCCTGACTTTC. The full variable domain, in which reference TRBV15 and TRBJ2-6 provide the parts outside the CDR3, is DAMVIQNPRYQVTQFGKPVTLSCSQTLNHNVMYWYQQKSSQAPKLLFHYYDKDFNNEADTPDNFQSRRPNTSFCFLDIRSPGLGDTAMYLCATSRDRVAGANVLTFGAGSRLTVL.

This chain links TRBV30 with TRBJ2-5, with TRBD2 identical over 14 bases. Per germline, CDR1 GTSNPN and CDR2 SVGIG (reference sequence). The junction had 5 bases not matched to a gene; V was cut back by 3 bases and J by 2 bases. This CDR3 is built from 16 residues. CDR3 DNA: TGTGCCTGGAGCGAGGGACTAGCGGGGGCACAAGAGACCCAGTACTTC. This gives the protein CAWSEGLAGAQETQYF. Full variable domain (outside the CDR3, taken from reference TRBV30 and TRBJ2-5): SQTIHQWPATLVQPVGSPLSLECTVEGTSNPNLYWYRQAAGRGLQLLFYSVGIGQISSEVPQNLSASRPQDRQFILSSKKLLLSDSGFYLCAWSEGLAGAQETQYFGPGTRLLVL.

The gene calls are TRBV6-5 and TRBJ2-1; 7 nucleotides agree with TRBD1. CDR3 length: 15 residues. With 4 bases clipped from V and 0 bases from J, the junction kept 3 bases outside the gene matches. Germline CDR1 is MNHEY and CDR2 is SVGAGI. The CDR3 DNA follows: TGTGCCAGCAGTTCCCGGACAGGCTCCTACAATGAGCAGTTCTTC. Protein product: CASSSRTGSYNEQFF.